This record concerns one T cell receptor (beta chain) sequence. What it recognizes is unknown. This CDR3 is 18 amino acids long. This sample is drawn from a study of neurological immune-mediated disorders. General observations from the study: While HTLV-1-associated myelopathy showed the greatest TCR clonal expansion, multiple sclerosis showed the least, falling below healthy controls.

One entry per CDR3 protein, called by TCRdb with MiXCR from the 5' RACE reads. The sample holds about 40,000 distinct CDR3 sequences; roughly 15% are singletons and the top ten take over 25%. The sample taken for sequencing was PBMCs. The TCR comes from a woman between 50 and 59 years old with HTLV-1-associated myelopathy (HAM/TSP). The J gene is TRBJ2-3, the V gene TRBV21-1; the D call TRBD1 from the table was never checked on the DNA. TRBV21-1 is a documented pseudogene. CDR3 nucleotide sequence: TGTGCCAGCAGCAAAGCGCTTTGGCGGGGCACTTTCACGGATACGCAGTATTTT. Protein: CASSKALWRGTFTDTQYF.